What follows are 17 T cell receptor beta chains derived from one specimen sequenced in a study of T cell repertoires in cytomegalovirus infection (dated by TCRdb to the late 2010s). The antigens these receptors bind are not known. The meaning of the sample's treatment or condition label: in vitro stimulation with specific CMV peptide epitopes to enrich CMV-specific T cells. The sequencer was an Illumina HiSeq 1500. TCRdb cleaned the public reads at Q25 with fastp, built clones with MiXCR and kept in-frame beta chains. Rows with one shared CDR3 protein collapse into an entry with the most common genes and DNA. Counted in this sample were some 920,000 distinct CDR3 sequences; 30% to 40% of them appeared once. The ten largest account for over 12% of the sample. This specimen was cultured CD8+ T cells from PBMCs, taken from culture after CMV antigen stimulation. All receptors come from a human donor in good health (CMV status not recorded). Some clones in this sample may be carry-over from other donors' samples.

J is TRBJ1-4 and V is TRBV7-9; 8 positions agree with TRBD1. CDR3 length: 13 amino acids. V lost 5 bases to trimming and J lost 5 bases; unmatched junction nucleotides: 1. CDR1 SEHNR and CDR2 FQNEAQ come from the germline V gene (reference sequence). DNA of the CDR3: TGTGCCAGCAGCCAGGGGGCGAATGAAAAACTGTTTTTT. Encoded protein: CASSQGANEKLFF.

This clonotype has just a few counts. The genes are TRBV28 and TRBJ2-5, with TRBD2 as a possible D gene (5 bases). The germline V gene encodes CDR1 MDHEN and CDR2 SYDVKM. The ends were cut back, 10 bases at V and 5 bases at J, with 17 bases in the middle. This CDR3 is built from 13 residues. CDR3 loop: CATSSGTRETQYF. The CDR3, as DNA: TGTGCCACCTCGTCGGGAACCCGGGAGACCCAGTACTTC.

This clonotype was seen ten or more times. CDR3 sequence (DNA): TGTGCCAGCAGTGAGAGTGCTTACAGGGGGCACGAGCAGTACTTC. This translates into CASSESAYRGHEQYF. This chain links TRBV2 with TRBJ2-7, with TRBD1 matching 9 bases. This CDR3 comprises 15 residues. CDR1 is SNHLY and CDR2 is FYNNEI in the germline V gene. Losses at the gene ends were 3 bases for V and 5 bases for J; bases not matched to a gene: 8.

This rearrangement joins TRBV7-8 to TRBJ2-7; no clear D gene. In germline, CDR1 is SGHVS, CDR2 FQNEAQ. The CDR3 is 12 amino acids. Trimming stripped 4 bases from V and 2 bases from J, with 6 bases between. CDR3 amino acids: CASSYQPYEQYF. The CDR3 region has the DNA TGTGCCAGCAGCTACCAGCCCTACGAGCAGTACTTC.

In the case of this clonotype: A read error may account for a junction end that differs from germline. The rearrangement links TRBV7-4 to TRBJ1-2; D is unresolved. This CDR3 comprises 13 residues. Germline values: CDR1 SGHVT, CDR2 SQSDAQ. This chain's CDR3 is CVSSLSQHYGYTF. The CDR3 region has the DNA TGTGTCAGCAGCTTAAGCCAGCACTATGGCTACACCTTC.

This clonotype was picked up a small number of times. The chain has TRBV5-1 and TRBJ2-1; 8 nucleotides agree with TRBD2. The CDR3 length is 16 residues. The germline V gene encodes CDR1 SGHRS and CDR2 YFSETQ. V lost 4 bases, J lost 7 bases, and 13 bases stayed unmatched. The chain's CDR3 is CASSPDPGTSNNEQFF. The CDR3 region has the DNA TGCGCCAGCAGCCCCGACCCCGGGACTAGTAATAATGAGCAGTTCTTC.

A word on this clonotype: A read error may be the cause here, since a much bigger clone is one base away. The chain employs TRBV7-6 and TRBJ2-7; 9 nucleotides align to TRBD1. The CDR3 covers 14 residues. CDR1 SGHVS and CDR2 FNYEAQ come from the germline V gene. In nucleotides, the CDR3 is TGTACCAGCAGCCCGGACAGGGGTATCTACGAGCAGTACTTC. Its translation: CTSSPDRGIYEQYF.

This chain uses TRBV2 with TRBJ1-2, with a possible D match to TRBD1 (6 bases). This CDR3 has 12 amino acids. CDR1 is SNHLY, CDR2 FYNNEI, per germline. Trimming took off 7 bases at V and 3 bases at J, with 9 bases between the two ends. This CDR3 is CASKNRDYGYTF. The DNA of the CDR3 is TGTGCCAGCAAGAACAGGGACTATGGCTACACCTTC.

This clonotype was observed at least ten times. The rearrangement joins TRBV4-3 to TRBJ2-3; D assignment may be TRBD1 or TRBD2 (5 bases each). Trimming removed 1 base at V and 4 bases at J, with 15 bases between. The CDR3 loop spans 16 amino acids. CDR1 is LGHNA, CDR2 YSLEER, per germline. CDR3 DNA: TGCGCCAGCAGCCAAGTGAGGGACCAAGGGGCAGATACGCAGTATTTT. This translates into CASSQVRDQGADTQYF.

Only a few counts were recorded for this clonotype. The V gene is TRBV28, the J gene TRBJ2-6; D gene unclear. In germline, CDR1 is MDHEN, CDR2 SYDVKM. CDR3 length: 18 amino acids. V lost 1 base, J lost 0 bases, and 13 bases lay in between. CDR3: CASSLSPSRPSGANVLTF. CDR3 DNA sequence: TGTGCCAGCAGTTTATCCCCCTCACGTCCCTCTGGGGCCAACGTCCTGACTTTC.

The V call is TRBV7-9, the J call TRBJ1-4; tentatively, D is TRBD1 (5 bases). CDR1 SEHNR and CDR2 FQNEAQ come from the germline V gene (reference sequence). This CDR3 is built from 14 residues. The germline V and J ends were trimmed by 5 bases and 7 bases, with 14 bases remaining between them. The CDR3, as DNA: TGTGCCAGCAGCCCTTTGACAGAGGGTGAAAAACTGTTTTTT. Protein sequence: CASSPLTEGEKLFF.

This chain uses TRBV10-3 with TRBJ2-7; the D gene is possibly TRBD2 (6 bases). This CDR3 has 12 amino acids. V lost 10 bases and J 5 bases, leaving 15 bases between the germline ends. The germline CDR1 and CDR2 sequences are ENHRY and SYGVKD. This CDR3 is CATSWRVDEQYV. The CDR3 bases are TGTGCCACATCATGGAGGGTGGACGAGCAGTACGTC.

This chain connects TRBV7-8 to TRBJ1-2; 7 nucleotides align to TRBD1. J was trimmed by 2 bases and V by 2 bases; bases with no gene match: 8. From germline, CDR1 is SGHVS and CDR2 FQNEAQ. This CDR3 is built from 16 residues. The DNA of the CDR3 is TGTGCCAGCAGCTTAAATTTGACAGGGACCAACTATGGCTACACCTTC. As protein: CASSLNLTGTNYGYTF.

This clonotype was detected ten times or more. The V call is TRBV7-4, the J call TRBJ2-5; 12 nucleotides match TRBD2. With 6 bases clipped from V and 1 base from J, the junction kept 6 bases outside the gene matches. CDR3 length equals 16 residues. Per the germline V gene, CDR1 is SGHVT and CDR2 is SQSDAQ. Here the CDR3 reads CASSPGLAGTQETQYF. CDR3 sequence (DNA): TGTGCCAGCAGTCCTGGACTAGCGGGAACCCAAGAGACCCAGTACTTC.

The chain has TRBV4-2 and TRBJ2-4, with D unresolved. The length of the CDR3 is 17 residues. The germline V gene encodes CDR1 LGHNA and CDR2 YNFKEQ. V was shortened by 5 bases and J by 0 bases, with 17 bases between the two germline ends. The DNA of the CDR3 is TGTGCCAGCAGCGGACCGACTTCAATCCTAGCCAAAAACATTCAGTACTTC. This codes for CASSGPTSILAKNIQYF.

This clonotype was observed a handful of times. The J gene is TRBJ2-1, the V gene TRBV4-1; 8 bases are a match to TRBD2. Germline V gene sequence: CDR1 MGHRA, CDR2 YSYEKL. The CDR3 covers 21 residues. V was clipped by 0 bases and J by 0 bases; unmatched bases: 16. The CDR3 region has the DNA TGCGCCAGCAGCCAAGATTCCGTACTAGCGGACTTCGCGAGCTCCTACAATGAGCAGTTCTTC. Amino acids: CASSQDSVLADFASSYNEQFF.

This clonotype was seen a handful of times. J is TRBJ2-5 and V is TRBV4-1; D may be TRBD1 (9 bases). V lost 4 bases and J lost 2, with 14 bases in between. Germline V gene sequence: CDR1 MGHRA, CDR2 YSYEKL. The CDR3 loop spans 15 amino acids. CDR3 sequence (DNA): TGCGCCAGCAGCCCGGGAGGGACAGGGCAAGAGACCCAGTACTTC. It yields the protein CASSPGGTGQETQYF.